Listed here are 30 T cell receptor beta chains from one sample, sequenced in a study of T cell changes during pregnancy in multiple sclerosis. Generated by immunoSEQ multiplex PCR, the TCRdb table keeps only in-frame clones and is missing some. The sample consists of about 79,000 clones, about 93% of them appearing once. Source: peripheral blood, taken in the second trimester of pregnancy. These TCRs come from a female donor in good health, enrolled as a control in a pregnancy study.

The rearrangement uses TRBV11-3 and TRBJ2-1; D ambiguous. V was pared by 3 bases and J by 6 bases, with 3 bases between. The CDR3 totals 11 residues. The germline CDR1 and CDR2 sequences are SGHNT and YENEEA. The CDR3 sequence: CASSFVNEQFF. The CDR3, as DNA: TGTGCCAGCAGCTTCGTCAATGAGCAGTTCTTC.

This chain uses TRBV6-1 with TRBJ1-5; weak D call: TRBD1 (6 bases). Germline V gene data show CDR1 as MNHNS and CDR2 as SASEGT. V shed 6 bases and J shed 2 bases, with 11 bases lying between them. The CDR3 is 14 amino acids. CDR3 loop: CASRQGGGNQPQHF. For the CDR3, the DNA is TGTGCCAGCAGGCAAGGGGGTGGCAATCAGCCCCAGCATTTT.

The V gene is TRBV6-5, the J gene TRBJ1-1, with 8 bases that match TRBD1. The germline V gene has CDR1 MNHEY and CDR2 SVGAGI. Trimming took 6 bases from V and 4 from J; bases not matched to a gene: 7. The CDR3 spans 14 residues. DNA of the CDR3: TGTGCCAGCAGACGTCTTACAGGGGGCACTGAAGCTTTCTTT. It is translated as CASRRLTGGTEAFF.

The gene calls are TRBV4-2 and TRBJ2-1, with 7 bases identical to TRBD1. The trim removed 3 bases at V and 3 bases at J, leaving 11 bases unmatched. CDR1 and CDR2 (germline): LGHNA, YNFKEQ. The CDR3 runs 17 residues. This chain's CDR3 is CASSQAPDRDIYNEQFF. The CDR3 nucleotides read TGTGCCAGCAGCCAGGCCCCCGACAGGGATATCTACAATGAGCAGTTCTTC.

The V gene is TRBV5-1, the J gene TRBJ1-6, with a possible D match to TRBD1 (5 bases). Per the germline V gene, CDR1 is SGHRS and CDR2 is YFSETQ. V dropped 4 bases and J dropped 7 bases, with 15 bases sitting between them. The CDR3 contains 15 residues. The CDR3 reads CASSRQLDTNSPLHF. As DNA, the CDR3 is TGCGCCAGCAGCCGACAATTGGACACAAATTCACCCCTCCACTTT. Drawing the rest from reference TRBV5-1 and TRBJ1-6, the complete variable domain is KAGVTQTPRYLIKTRGQQVTLSCSPISGHRSVSWYQQTPGQGLQFLFEYFSETQRNKGNFPGRFSGRQFSNSRSEMNVSTLELGDSALYLCASSRQLDTNSPLHFGNGTRLTVT.

This chain uses TRBV25-1 with TRBJ2-7; TRBD2 matches at 7 bases. Trimming at V came to 4 bases and at J to 1 base, leaving 7 bases not matched to a gene. Germline V gives CDR1 MGHDK, CDR2 SYGVNS. The CDR3 runs to 15 residues. The CDR3 loop is CASSVGGGVSYEQYF. The CDR3, as DNA: TGTGCCAGCAGTGTGGGTGGGGGGGTATCCTACGAGCAGTACTTC.

The rearrangement uses TRBV18 and TRBJ2-2; TRBD1 matches 8 bases. The V and J ends lost 4 bases and 2 bases, in that order; junction bases with no gene match: 6. This CDR3 has 16 amino acids. The germline V gene has CDR1 KGHSH and CDR2 LQKENI. The CDR3 loop is CASSLQGARNTGELFF. The CDR3 bases are TGTGCCAGCTCACTGCAGGGGGCCAGAAACACCGGGGAGCTGTTTTTT.

The chain joins TRBV7-2 to TRBJ1-1; TRBD1 might be the D (5 bases). The CDR3 loop spans 16 amino acids. CDR1 is SGHTA and CDR2 is FQGNSA in the germline V gene. With 1 base removed from V and 1 base from J, the gap between germline ends came to 13 bases. CDR3 coding DNA: TGTGCCAGCAGCTTAGGGGTAGCAGGGCAGAACACTGAAGCTTTCTTT. Encoded protein: CASSLGVAGQNTEAFF.

The chain couples TRBV19 to TRBJ1-2; 9 bases line up with TRBD1. Germline V CDR1 and CDR2: LNHDA, SQIVND (reference sequence). After removal of 7 bases from V and 4 bases from J, the junction contained 10 bases not matched to a gene. CDR3 size: 15 residues. Here the CDR3 DNA reads TGTGCCAGTACCCAAGGGGACAGGGCTGGCTATGGCTACACCTTC. Protein sequence: CASTQGDRAGYGYTF.

The chain has TRBV7-2 and TRBJ1-3; 7 nucleotides line up with TRBD1. From germline, CDR1 is SGHTA and CDR2 FQGNSA. After removal of 5 bases from V and 0 bases from J, the junction contained 7 bases not matched to a gene. The CDR3 totals 16 residues. The CDR3 coding sequence is TGTGCCAGCAGCCGAAACAGGGGATTCTCTGGAAACACCATATATTTT. As protein: CASSRNRGFSGNTIYF.

The chain combines TRBV11-3 with TRBJ1-6; 7 positions match TRBD1. CDR1 and CDR2 from the germline V gene are SGHNT and YENEEA. V lost 1 base, J lost 9 bases, and 3 bases stayed unmatched. This CDR3 has 14 residues. The chain's CDR3 is CASSLGQGRSPLHF. CDR3 nucleotide sequence: TGTGCCAGCAGCTTAGGACAGGGTCGTTCACCCCTCCACTTT.

The V call is TRBV9, the J call TRBJ1-2; the D gene is possibly TRBD1 (6 bases). The CDR3 is made up of 15 amino acids. V lost 2 bases and J 8 bases, leaving 19 bases between the germline ends. In germline, CDR1 is SGDLS, CDR2 YYNGEE. For the CDR3, the DNA is TGTGCCAGCAGCGTTGGGACACCGTCTCCGGGGGGCTACACCTTC. Amino acid sequence: CASSVGTPSPGGYTF.

This chain connects TRBV6-5 to TRBJ1-2, with D tentatively TRBD1 (5 bases). Trimming pared 6 bases from V and 0 bases from J, leaving 5 bases between. CDR3 length equals 12 residues. Germline V CDR1 and CDR2: MNHEY, SVGAGI. CDR3 protein: CASSRANYGYTF. The CDR3 DNA reads TGTGCCAGCAGCAGGGCTAACTATGGCTACACCTTC.

In regard to this clone: Additional DNA sequences in this sample encode the identical CDR3. This chain joins TRBV9 and TRBJ1-1, with D possibly being TRBD1 (6 bases). Germline V gene data show CDR1 as SGDLS and CDR2 as YYNGEE. Between the trimmed V and J ends, which lost 3 bases and 1 base, there was a span of 7 bases. The CDR3 is 13 amino acids. The CDR3 sequence is CASSAGQNTEAFF. The CDR3 region has the DNA TGTGCCAGCAGCGCGGGACAGAACACTGAAGCTTTCTTT.

The chain uses TRBV7-9 and TRBJ2-3; unclear D gene. In germline, CDR1 is SEHNR, CDR2 FQNEAQ (reference sequence). The germline V and J ends were trimmed by 4 bases and 5 bases, with 13 bases remaining between them. The CDR3 has 14 residues. The CDR3 region has the DNA TGTGCCAGCAGCTCGGTTAATAGTTTAGATACGCAGTATTTT. Encoded protein: CASSSVNSLDTQYF.

The chain joins TRBV7-2 to TRBJ2-7; 9 positions match TRBD2. The V gene's germline CDR1 is SGHTA and CDR2 FQGNSA. V shed 8 bases, J shed 3 bases, and the junction held 14 bases outside the gene matches. The CDR3 is 16 residues long. CDR3 DNA sequence: TGTGCCAGCGCGAGAAGCGGCGGGGGGGCGTACTACGAGCAGTACTTC. It yields the protein CASARSGGGAYYEQYF. Variable domain in full (rest from reference TRBV7-2 and TRBJ2-7): GAGVSQSPSNKVTEKGKDVELRCDPISGHTALYWYRQSLGQGLEFLIYFQGNSAPDKSGLPSDRFSAERTGGSVSTLTIQRTQQEDSAVYLCASARSGGGAYYEQYFGPGTRLTVT.

V gene TRBV15 combines with J gene TRBJ1-2; no clear D gene. Trimming cost V 5 bases and J 4 bases, with 14 bases left between them. The germline V gene encodes CDR1 LNHNV and CDR2 YYDKDF (reference sequence). The CDR3 length is 14 residues. CDR3 protein: CATSSRRQAYGYTF. The CDR3 nucleotides read TGTGCCACCAGCTCCCGGCGGCAAGCCTATGGCTACACCTTC.

The rearrangement joins TRBV5-5 to TRBJ1-5; D ambiguous. Germline V gene lookup returns CDR1 SGHKS and CDR2 YYEKEE (reference sequence). V lost 0 bases and J 5 bases, leaving 9 bases between the germline ends. The CDR3 is made up of 14 amino acids. The CDR3 nucleotides read TGTGCCAGCAGCTTGGTGCCCGGAGATCAGCCCCAGCATTTT. This encodes CASSLVPGDQPQHF. Complete variable domain (other parts from reference TRBV5-5 and TRBJ1-5): DAGVTQSPTHLIKTRGQQVTLRCSPISGHKSVSWYQQVLGQGPQFIFQYYEKEERGRGNFPDRFSARQFPNYSSELNVNALLLGDSALYLCASSLVPGDQPQHFGDGTRLSIL.

The CDR3 is CASSHSGTGYNEQFF. The CDR3 DNA reads as TGTGCCAGCAGCCACTCCGGGACAGGCTACAATGAGCAGTTCTTC. V gene TRBV11-3 combines with J gene TRBJ2-1; 8 bases agree with TRBD1. In germline, CDR1 is SGHNT, CDR2 YENEEA. The CDR3 consists of 15 residues. V was pared by 5 bases and J by 3 bases, with 6 bases of the junction left unmatched.

The CDR3 DNA follows: TGTGCCAGCAGTTTCGGGATCTATGGCTACACCTTC. This gives the protein CASSFGIYGYTF. J is TRBJ1-2 and V is TRBV28; D gene uncertain. The germline V gene has CDR1 MDHEN and CDR2 SYDVKM. Trimming stripped 3 bases from V and 4 bases from J, with 6 bases between. This CDR3 has 12 residues.

J is TRBJ1-4 and V is TRBV5-4, with TRBD1 matching 9 bases. Per the germline V gene, CDR1 is SGHNT and CDR2 is YYREEE (reference sequence). The CDR3 sequence is 14 residues long. J lost 7 bases, V lost 4 bases, and 5 bases had no gene match. The CDR3: CASSLGQGIEKLFF. DNA for the CDR3: TGTGCCAGCAGCCTGGGACAGGGCATTGAAAAACTGTTTTTT.

The rearrangement links TRBV5-3 to TRBJ2-2, with D possibly being TRBD1 (6 bases). TRBV5-3 is classed as an ORF, of uncertain function. With 4 bases removed from V and 6 bases from J, the gap between germline ends came to 16 bases. The CDR3 loop spans 15 amino acids. The CDR3 loop is CARSHRDRFSGELFF. The CDR3 DNA follows: TGTGCCAGAAGCCACAGAGACAGGTTCTCCGGGGAGCTGTTTTTT.

The J gene is TRBJ2-3, the V gene TRBV4-2; D is uncertain. V dropped 2 bases and J dropped 3 bases, with 6 bases sitting between them. The CDR3 has 13 residues. CDR1 and CDR2 (germline): LGHNA, YNFKEQ. CDR3 in DNA: TGTGCCAGCAGCCAACACTCTACAGATACGCAGTATTTT. It yields the protein CASSQHSTDTQYF.

The chain uses TRBV11-1 and TRBJ2-2; 9 nucleotides agree with TRBD1. The CDR3 sequence is 15 residues long. Germline CDR1 is SGHAT and CDR2 is FQDESV (reference sequence). J was trimmed by 7 bases and V by 2 bases; bases with no gene match: 5. CDR3 in amino acids: CASSLTGTGIGELFF. Written as DNA, the CDR3 is TGTGCCAGCAGCTTAACCGGGACAGGGATCGGGGAGCTGTTTTTT.

The gene calls are TRBV30 and TRBJ2-7; a weak D match, TRBD1 (6 bases). The V end was cut by 5 bases, the J end by 0 bases, with 11 bases between. Germline lookup yields CDR1 GTSNPN and CDR2 SVGIG (reference sequence). The CDR3 extends over 13 amino acids. CDR3 region: CAWALDSSYEQYF. The DNA for the CDR3 is TGTGCCTGGGCCTTGGACAGCTCCTACGAGCAGTACTTC.

The table lists this clone with a count of one. CDR3 DNA: TGTGCCAGCAGTCCCCCAGGGACTGAAGCTTTCTTT. It codes for CASSPPGTEAFF. This chain links TRBV27 with TRBJ1-1; weak D call: TRBD1 (5 bases). Deletions cut 5 bases from V and 5 bases from J, with 9 bases between. The germline V gene encodes CDR1 MNHEY and CDR2 SMNVEV (reference sequence). CDR3 length: 12 amino acids.

The chain couples TRBV5-6 to TRBJ1-2; TRBD1 matches at 7 bases. The trim removed 3 bases at V and 9 bases at J, leaving 14 bases unmatched. This CDR3 has 15 amino acids. Germline V gives CDR1 SGHDT, CDR2 YYEEEE. The CDR3 protein is CASSYRDSGFERYTF. CDR3 nucleotides: TGTGCCAGCAGCTACCGGGACAGTGGATTTGAACGCTACACCTTC.

The chain recombines TRBV9 with TRBJ1-6; D may be TRBD1 (6 bases). CDR1 is SGDLS, CDR2 YYNGEE, per germline. This CDR3 region has 15 residues. Trimming pared 3 bases from V and 10 bases from J, leaving 17 bases between. The CDR3 loop is CASSEGVRLGSPLHF. DNA of the CDR3: TGTGCCAGCAGCGAGGGGGTTCGGCTCGGGTCACCCCTCCACTTT.

The chain employs TRBV7-9 and TRBJ1-2; D is unclear. CDR1 is SEHNR and CDR2 is FQNEAQ in the germline V gene (reference sequence). V gave up 3 bases and J gave up 3 bases, with 11 bases separating them. CDR3 length equals 14 residues. CDR3 sequence (DNA): TGTGCCAGCAGCTTCTGGAGCGAAGACTATGGCTACACCTTC. Encoded protein: CASSFWSEDYGYTF.

The chain couples TRBV2 to TRBJ2-1, with a tentative D call TRBD2 (5 bases). The CDR3 totals 14 residues. Germline V CDR1 and CDR2: SNHLY, FYNNEI. The V end lost 7 bases, the J end lost 4 bases, and 14 bases lay between the germline ends. The CDR3 DNA reads as TGTGCCAGCATGGGCGGGTCGACTTACAATGAGCAGTTCTTC. It codes for CASMGGSTYNEQFF.